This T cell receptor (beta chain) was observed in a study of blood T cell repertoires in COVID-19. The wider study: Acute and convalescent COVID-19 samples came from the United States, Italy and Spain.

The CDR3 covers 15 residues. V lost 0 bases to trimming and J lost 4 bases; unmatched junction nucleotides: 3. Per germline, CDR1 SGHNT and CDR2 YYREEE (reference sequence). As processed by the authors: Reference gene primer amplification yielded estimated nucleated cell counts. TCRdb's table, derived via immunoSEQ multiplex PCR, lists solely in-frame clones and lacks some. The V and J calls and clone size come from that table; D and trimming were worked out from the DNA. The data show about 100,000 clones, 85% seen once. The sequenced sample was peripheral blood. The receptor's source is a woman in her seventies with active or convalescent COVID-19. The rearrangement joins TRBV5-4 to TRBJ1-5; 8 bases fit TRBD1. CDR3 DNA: TGTGCCAGCAGCTTGGCGGGACAGGTAAATCAGCCCCAGCATTTT. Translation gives CASSLAGQVNQPQHF.